This is a list of T cell receptor beta chains from one sample in a study of blood T cell repertoires in COVID-19. TCRdb keeps only in-frame clones here, not all; method: immunoSEQ multiplex PCR. Of roughly 51,000 clones in the sample, around 93% were seen once. Sequencing was done on a sample of peripheral blood. These receptors were collected from a woman in her sixties with active or convalescent COVID-19. Both conserved end residues are part of each CDR3. Each record gives: V gene, D gene, clone size, J gene, CDR3 DNA, CDR3 protein. The D gene is left open where the match is weak. Clone size is not always given. Where it is, it says once, few, many or a class for expanded clones.

V gene: TRBV6-5
D gene: .
clone size: .
J gene: TRBJ1-5
CDR3 DNA: TGTGCCAGCAGCCTAGACGTTTTTAATCAGCCCCAGCATTTT
CDR3 protein: CASSLDVFNQPQHF

V gene: TRBV7-9
D gene: .
clone size: .
J gene: TRBJ2-2
CDR3 DNA: TGTGCCAGCAGCATTGCCCCGGGGGGCACTACCGGGGAGCTGTTTTTT
CDR3 protein: CASSIAPGGTTGELFF

V gene: TRBV20-1
D gene: .
clone size: .
J gene: TRBJ2-5
CDR3 DNA: TGCAGTGCTAGCCGGGAAGAGACCCAGTACTTC
CDR3 protein: CSASREETQYF

V gene: TRBV28
D gene: .
clone size: .
J gene: TRBJ2-7
CDR3 DNA: TGTGCCAGCACCTCAGCCCCTCGGGTCGAGCAGTACTTC
CDR3 protein: CASTSAPRVEQYF

V gene: TRBV6-5
D gene: TRBD2
clone size: .
J gene: TRBJ2-7
CDR3 DNA: TGTGCCAGCAGTCGTTGGACTAGCGGGAGTCGCGAGCAGTACTTC
CDR3 protein: CASSRWTSGSREQYF

V gene: TRBV5-1
D gene: TRBD1
clone size: .
J gene: TRBJ2-3
CDR3 DNA: TGCGCCAGCACACCTTCCGGGACAGGGACAGATACGCAGTATTTT
CDR3 protein: CASTPSGTGTDTQYF

V gene: TRBV15
D gene: .
clone size: .
J gene: TRBJ1-1
CDR3 DNA: TGTGCCACCAGCAGGACAGTTAACACTGAAGCTTTCTTT
CDR3 protein: CATSRTVNTEAFF

V gene: TRBV19
D gene: .
clone size: .
J gene: TRBJ1-1
CDR3 DNA: TGTGCCAGTAGTATAGTTGGGGGGGGCGGACGGACTGAAGCTTTCTTT
CDR3 protein: CASSIVGGGGRTEAFF

V gene: TRBV3-1/TRBV3-2
D gene: .
clone size: .
J gene: TRBJ2-5
CDR3 DNA: TGTGCCAGCAGCCACGGGGTGGATGTGAGGGAAACCCAGTACTTC
CDR3 protein: CASSHGVDVRETQYF

V gene: TRBV28
D gene: .
clone size: .
J gene: TRBJ2-1
CDR3 DNA: TGTGCCAGCAGTTTGGTAGGCAGGGGCGAGCAGTTCTTC
CDR3 protein: CASSLVGRGEQFF

V gene: TRBV2
D gene: TRBD1
clone size: .
J gene: TRBJ2-7
CDR3 DNA: TGTGCCAGCAGCCAAGGGGGGACAGGGGGCTACGAGCAGTACTTC
CDR3 protein: CASSQGGTGGYEQYF

V gene: TRBV28
D gene: .
clone size: .
J gene: TRBJ1-5
CDR3 DNA: TGTGCCAGCAGTTTTGCAGGGAACGGGCAGCCCCAGCATTTT
CDR3 protein: CASSFAGNGQPQHF

V gene: TRBV12-5
D gene: .
clone size: once
J gene: TRBJ1-6
CDR3 DNA: TGTGCTAGTGGTTCCCTGCTGACGGACTTTATACCCCTCCACTTT
CDR3 protein: CASGSLLTDFIPLHF

V gene: TRBV6-2/TRBV6-3
D gene: TRBD2
clone size: .
J gene: TRBJ2-1
CDR3 DNA: TGTGCCAGCAGTTACTCGAGAAGGGGTTTGACTAGCGGGAGATTTGAGCAGTTCTTC
CDR3 protein: CASSYSRRGLTSGRFEQFF

V gene: TRBV29-1
D gene: TRBD1
clone size: .
J gene: TRBJ1-3
CDR3 DNA: TGCAGCGTTGGAGGGGGCCCTGGAAACACCATATATTTT
CDR3 protein: CSVGGGPGNTIYF

V gene: TRBV28
D gene: TRBD1
clone size: .
J gene: TRBJ1-4
CDR3 DNA: TGTGCCAGCAGTTTAGAAGGGGGCTATAATGAAAAACTGTTTTTT
CDR3 protein: CASSLEGGYNEKLFF

V gene: TRBV7-9
D gene: .
clone size: once
J gene: TRBJ1-2
CDR3 DNA: TGTGCCAGCAGCTTTACAGGGTCAGACTATGGCTACACCTTC
CDR3 protein: CASSFTGSDYGYTF

V gene: TRBV7-2
D gene: TRBD1
clone size: .
J gene: TRBJ1-3
CDR3 DNA: TGTGCCAGCAGCTTAGGGGGACAGCTCTCTGGAAACACCATATATTTT
CDR3 protein: CASSLGGQLSGNTIYF

V gene: TRBV7-2
D gene: .
clone size: .
J gene: TRBJ2-7
CDR3 DNA: TGTGCCAGCAGCTTAGGCCGGTCCTACGAGCAGTACTTC
CDR3 protein: CASSLGRSYEQYF

V gene: TRBV30
D gene: TRBD1
clone size: .
J gene: TRBJ2-7
CDR3 DNA: TGTGCCTGGAGTAGATTTCGGACAGGGGGAAGTTACGAGCAGTACTTC
CDR3 protein: CAWSRFRTGGSYEQYF

V gene: TRBV19
D gene: .
clone size: .
J gene: TRBJ1-1
CDR3 DNA: TGTGCCAGTAGTGTCGGACTGGCGAACACTGAAGCTTTCTTT
CDR3 protein: CASSVGLANTEAFF

V gene: TRBV19
D gene: .
clone size: .
J gene: TRBJ1-5
CDR3 DNA: TGTGCCAGTACAGACAGGTTCAATCAGCCCCAGCATTTT
CDR3 protein: CASTDRFNQPQHF

V gene: TRBV4-1
D gene: .
clone size: .
J gene: TRBJ2-1
CDR3 DNA: TGCGCCAGCAGCCAAGCAACGACTGAGAGCTCCTACAATGAGCAGTTCTTC
CDR3 protein: CASSQATTESSYNEQFF

V gene: TRBV4-3
D gene: .
clone size: once
J gene: TRBJ1-2
CDR3 DNA: TGCGCCAGCAGCTCCATCCCCCAGGGATCCCGTGGCTACACCTTC
CDR3 protein: CASSSIPQGSRGYTF

V gene: TRBV15
D gene: .
clone size: .
J gene: TRBJ2-5
CDR3 DNA: TGTGCCACCAGCAGAGATCTCCAAGAGACCCAGTACTTC
CDR3 protein: CATSRDLQETQYF

V gene: TRBV6-4
D gene: .
clone size: .
J gene: TRBJ1-4
CDR3 DNA: TGTGCCAGCAGACCGGACCCGGGGAAGCAGGAAAAACTGTTTTTT
CDR3 protein: CASRPDPGKQEKLFF

V gene: TRBV25-1
D gene: .
clone size: few
J gene: TRBJ2-7
CDR3 DNA: TGTGCCAGCAGTGAATATAAACAGGCCGAATCTTACGAGCAGTACTTC
CDR3 protein: CASSEYKQAESYEQYF

V gene: TRBV6-5
D gene: .
clone size: .
J gene: TRBJ1-1
CDR3 DNA: TGTGCCAGCACCCCAACAGGTTTGGGCACTGAAGCTTTCTTT
CDR3 protein: CASTPTGLGTEAFF

V gene: TRBV11-2
D gene: .
clone size: .
J gene: TRBJ1-2
CDR3 DNA: TGTGCCAGCAGCTTAGTTTCAGGTTCTAACTATGGCTACACCTTC
CDR3 protein: CASSLVSGSNYGYTF

V gene: TRBV18
D gene: TRBD1
clone size: .
J gene: TRBJ2-7
CDR3 DNA: TGTGCCAGCTCACCACTCCAGGGGGCATTCTACGAGCAGTACTTC
CDR3 protein: CASSPLQGAFYEQYF

V gene: TRBV6-5
D gene: .
clone size: .
J gene: TRBJ1-5
CDR3 DNA: TGTGCCAGCAGTTACGGGCCCGCCAAAAATCAGCCCCAGCATTTT
CDR3 protein: CASSYGPAKNQPQHF

V gene: TRBV27
D gene: .
clone size: .
J gene: TRBJ2-7
CDR3 DNA: TGTGCCAGCAGCCTATCGGGGGACTACGAGCAGTACTTC
CDR3 protein: CASSLSGDYEQYF

V gene: TRBV19
D gene: .
clone size: once
J gene: TRBJ1-2
CDR3 DNA: TGTGCCAGTAGGAGGGCAAACTATGGCTACACCTTC
CDR3 protein: CASRRANYGYTF

V gene: TRBV28
D gene: TRBD1
clone size: .
J gene: TRBJ1-2
CDR3 DNA: TGTGCCAGCAGTTTATCCCATCCGGGACAGGGGGCGACGGTTGGAGGCTACACCTTC
CDR3 protein: CASSLSHPGQGATVGGYTF

V gene: TRBV29-1
D gene: .
clone size: .
J gene: TRBJ1-2
CDR3 DNA: TGCAGCGTTGAAAGGGTTCAGGGCTATGGCTACACCTTC
CDR3 protein: CSVERVQGYGYTF

V gene: TRBV20-1
D gene: TRBD2
clone size: .
J gene: TRBJ2-1
CDR3 DNA: TGCAGTGCTAGTCTGCGGGAGGATGAGCAGTTCTTC
CDR3 protein: CSASLREDEQFF

V gene: TRBV10-3
D gene: TRBD1
clone size: .
J gene: TRBJ1-5
CDR3 DNA: TGTGCCATCAGTGATCAGGGCACGAACAGGGGTAGGGGAGGGCCCCAGCATTTT
CDR3 protein: CAISDQGTNRGRGGPQHF

V gene: TRBV29-1
D gene: .
clone size: .
J gene: TRBJ1-5
CDR3 DNA: TGCAGCGTTGAAGAGGAGGGAGGTCAGCCCCAGCATTTT
CDR3 protein: CSVEEEGGQPQHF

V gene: TRBV6-5
D gene: TRBD1
clone size: .
J gene: TRBJ1-5
CDR3 DNA: TGTGCCAGCAGCCACTCATGGGACAGAGATCAGCCCCAGCATTTT
CDR3 protein: CASSHSWDRDQPQHF

V gene: TRBV28
D gene: .
clone size: .
J gene: TRBJ1-3
CDR3 DNA: TGTGCCAGCAGCCCCGGGACAAGAAGCTCTGGAAACACCATATATTTT
CDR3 protein: CASSPGTRSSGNTIYF

V gene: TRBV28
D gene: TRBD2
clone size: .
J gene: TRBJ2-1
CDR3 DNA: TGTGCCAGCGGGCAAACCGGACTAGCGGGAGGGAGATACAATGAGCAGTTCTTC
CDR3 protein: CASGQTGLAGGRYNEQFF

V gene: TRBV6-6
D gene: TRBD1
clone size: .
J gene: TRBJ2-2
CDR3 DNA: TGTGCCAGCAGCCTGGGACAGTCTATCGGGGAGCTGTTTTTT
CDR3 protein: CASSLGQSIGELFF

V gene: TRBV12-3/TRBV12-4
D gene: .
clone size: .
J gene: TRBJ2-7
CDR3 DNA: TGTGCCAGCAGTTTTCTCGGCGAGCAGTACTTC
CDR3 protein: CASSFLGEQYF

V gene: TRBV10-3
D gene: TRBD2
clone size: .
J gene: TRBJ2-2
CDR3 DNA: TGTGCCATCAGTGAGTCGAAGGGTGGAGGGATTGACGGGGGGGCCTCCGGGGAGCTGTTTTTT
CDR3 protein: CAISESKGGGIDGGASGELFF

V gene: TRBV28
D gene: TRBD1
clone size: .
J gene: TRBJ1-3
CDR3 DNA: TGTGCCAGCAAGGGGACAGGGGGCCCCCGGGGTGGAAACACCATATATTTT
CDR3 protein: CASKGTGGPRGGNTIYF

V gene: TRBV2
D gene: TRBD2
clone size: few
J gene: TRBJ2-1
CDR3 DNA: TGTGCCAGCACCCTTAGCGGGCCTTCAAGCTCCTACAATGAGCAGTTCTTC
CDR3 protein: CASTLSGPSSSYNEQFF